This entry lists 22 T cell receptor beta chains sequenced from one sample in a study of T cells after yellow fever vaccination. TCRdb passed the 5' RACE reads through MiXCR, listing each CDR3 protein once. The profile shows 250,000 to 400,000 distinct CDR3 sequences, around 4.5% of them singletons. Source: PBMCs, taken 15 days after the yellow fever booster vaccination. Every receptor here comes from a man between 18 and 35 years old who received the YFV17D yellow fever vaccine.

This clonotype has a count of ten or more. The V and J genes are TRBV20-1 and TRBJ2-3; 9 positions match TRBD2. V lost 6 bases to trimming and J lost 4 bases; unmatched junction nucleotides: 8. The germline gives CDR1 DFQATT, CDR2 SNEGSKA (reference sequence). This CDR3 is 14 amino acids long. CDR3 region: CSASASGEADTQYF. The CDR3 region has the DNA TGCAGTGCCTCAGCTAGCGGGGAAGCAGATACGCAGTATTTT.

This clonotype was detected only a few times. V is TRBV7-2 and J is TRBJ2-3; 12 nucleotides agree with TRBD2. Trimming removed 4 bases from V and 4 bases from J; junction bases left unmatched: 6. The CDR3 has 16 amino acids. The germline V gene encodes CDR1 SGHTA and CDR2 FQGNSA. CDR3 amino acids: CASSSSSGGAADTQYF. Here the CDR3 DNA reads TGTGCCAGCAGCTCTTCTAGCGGGGGGGCCGCAGATACGCAGTATTTT.

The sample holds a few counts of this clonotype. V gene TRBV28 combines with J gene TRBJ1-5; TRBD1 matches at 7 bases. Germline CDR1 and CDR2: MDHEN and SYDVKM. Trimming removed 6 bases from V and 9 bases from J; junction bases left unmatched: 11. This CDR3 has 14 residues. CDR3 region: CASSLTGARLPQHF. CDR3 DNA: TGTGCCAGCAGCTTAACAGGGGCCCGGTTGCCCCAGCATTTT.

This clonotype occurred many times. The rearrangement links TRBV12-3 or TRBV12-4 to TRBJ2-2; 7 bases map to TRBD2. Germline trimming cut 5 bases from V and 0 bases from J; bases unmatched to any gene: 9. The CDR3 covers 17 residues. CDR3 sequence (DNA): TGTGCCAGCAGTCCACCCACGGGGGGATCGAACACCGGGGAGCTGTTTTTT. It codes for CASSPPTGGSNTGELFF.

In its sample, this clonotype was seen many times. The CDR3: CASSPLNLAGEHNEQFF. CDR3 nucleotides: TGTGCCAGCAGCCCCTTAAACCTAGCGGGGGAACACAATGAGCAGTTCTTC. The chain couples TRBV4-2 to TRBJ2-1; 10 bases map to TRBD2. V dropped 4 bases and J dropped 5; count of bases not matched to a gene: 11. CDR1 LGHNA and CDR2 YNFKEQ come from the germline V gene. This CDR3 has 17 residues.

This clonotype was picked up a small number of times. In nucleotides, the CDR3 is TGCAGTGCAACCGGGACAGCAAAGAGGGCCCAGCATTTT. This translates into CSATGTAKRAQHF. This chain connects TRBV20-1 to TRBJ1-5; 7 positions agree with TRBD1. The CDR3 is 13 residues long. J was trimmed by 11 bases and V by 6 bases; bases with no gene match: 13. Germline V lookup: CDR1 DFQATT, CDR2 SNEGSKA (reference sequence).

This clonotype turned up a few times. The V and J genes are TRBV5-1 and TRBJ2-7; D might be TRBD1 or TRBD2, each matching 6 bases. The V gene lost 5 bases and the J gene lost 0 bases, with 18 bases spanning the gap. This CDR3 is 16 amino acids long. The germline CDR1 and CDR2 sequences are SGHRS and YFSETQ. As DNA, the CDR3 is TGCGCCAGCAGTCAGCGGGCAGGGGTCAGCTCCTACGAGCAGTACTTC. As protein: CASSQRAGVSSYEQYF.

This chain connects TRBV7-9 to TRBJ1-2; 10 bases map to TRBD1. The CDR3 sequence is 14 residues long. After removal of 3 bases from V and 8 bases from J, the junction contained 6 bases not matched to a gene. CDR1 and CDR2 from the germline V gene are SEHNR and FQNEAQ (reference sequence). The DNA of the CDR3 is TGTGCCAGCAGCTTCCCGGGACAGGGGTCCGGCTACACCTTC. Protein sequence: CASSFPGQGSGYTF.

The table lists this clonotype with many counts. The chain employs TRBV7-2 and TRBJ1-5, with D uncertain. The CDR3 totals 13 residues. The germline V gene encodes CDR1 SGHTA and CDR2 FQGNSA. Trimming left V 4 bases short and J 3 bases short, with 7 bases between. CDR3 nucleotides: TGTGCCAGCAGCTCGGACTACAATCAGCCCCAGCATTTT. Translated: CASSSDYNQPQHF. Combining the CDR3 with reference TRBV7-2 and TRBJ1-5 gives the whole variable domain GAGVSQSPSNKVTEKGKDVELRCDPISGHTALYWYRQSLGQGLEFLIYFQGNSAPDKSGLPSDRFSAERTGGSVSTLTIQRTQQEDSAVYLCASSSDYNQPQHFGDGTRLSIL.

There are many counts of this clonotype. In DNA, the CDR3 is TGTGCCAGCAGAGAGACGGGACAGAATAATTCACCCCTCCACTTT. It specifies CASRETGQNNSPLHF. The J gene is TRBJ1-6, the V gene TRBV5-5, with 7 positions matching TRBD1. The ends lost 5 bases at V and 5 bases at J; junction bases unmatched: 7. The CDR3 contains 15 residues. The germline CDR1 and CDR2 sequences are SGHKS and YYEKEE (reference sequence).

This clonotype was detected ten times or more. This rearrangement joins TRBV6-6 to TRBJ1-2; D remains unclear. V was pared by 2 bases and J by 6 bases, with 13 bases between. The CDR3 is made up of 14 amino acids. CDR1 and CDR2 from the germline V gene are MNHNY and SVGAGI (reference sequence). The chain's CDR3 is CASSYVQALDGYTF. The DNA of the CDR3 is TGTGCCAGCAGTTACGTTCAGGCCCTAGATGGCTACACCTTC.

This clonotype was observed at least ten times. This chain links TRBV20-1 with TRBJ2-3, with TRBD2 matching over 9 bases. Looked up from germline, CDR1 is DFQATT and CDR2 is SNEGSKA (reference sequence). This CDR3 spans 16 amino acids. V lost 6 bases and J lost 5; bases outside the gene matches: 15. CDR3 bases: TGCAGTGCAACCGTAGCGGGGGTCCGGAGGGGAGATACGCAGTATTTT. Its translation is CSATVAGVRRGDTQYF.

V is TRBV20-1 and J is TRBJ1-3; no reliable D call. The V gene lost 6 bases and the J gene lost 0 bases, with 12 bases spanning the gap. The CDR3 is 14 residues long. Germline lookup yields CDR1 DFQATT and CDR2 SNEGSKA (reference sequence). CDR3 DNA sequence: TGCAGTGCCCCGGATCAGAGCTCTGGAAACACCATATATTTT. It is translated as CSAPDQSSGNTIYF.

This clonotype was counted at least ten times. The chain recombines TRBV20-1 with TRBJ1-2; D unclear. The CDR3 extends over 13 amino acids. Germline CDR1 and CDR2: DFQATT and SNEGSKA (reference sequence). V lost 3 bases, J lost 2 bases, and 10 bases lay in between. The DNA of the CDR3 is TGCAGTGCTAGTTCCCCGTCAAACTATGGCTACACCTTC. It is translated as CSASSPSNYGYTF.

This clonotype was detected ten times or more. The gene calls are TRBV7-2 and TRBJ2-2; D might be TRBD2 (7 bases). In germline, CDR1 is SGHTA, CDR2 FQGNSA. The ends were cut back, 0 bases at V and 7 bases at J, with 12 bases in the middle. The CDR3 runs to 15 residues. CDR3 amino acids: CASSLAGGALGELFF. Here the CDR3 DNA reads TGTGCCAGCAGCTTAGCGGGGGGGGCCCTCGGGGAGCTGTTTTTT.

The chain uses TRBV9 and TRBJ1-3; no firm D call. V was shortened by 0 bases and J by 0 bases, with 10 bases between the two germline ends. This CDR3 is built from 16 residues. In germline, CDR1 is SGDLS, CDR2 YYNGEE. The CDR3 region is CASSVGAGDSGNTIYF. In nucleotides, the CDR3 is TGTGCCAGCAGCGTAGGGGCAGGTGACTCTGGAAACACCATATATTTT.

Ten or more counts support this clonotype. This chain's CDR3 is CSASGGHTDTQYF. In DNA form, the CDR3 reads TGCAGTGCTAGCGGAGGCCACACAGATACGCAGTATTTT. V and J are TRBV20-1 and TRBJ2-3; a possible D gene is TRBD2 (5 bases). The length of the CDR3 is 13 residues. Per the germline V gene, CDR1 is DFQATT and CDR2 is SNEGSKA (reference sequence). V was pared by 3 bases and J by 2 bases, with 9 bases between.

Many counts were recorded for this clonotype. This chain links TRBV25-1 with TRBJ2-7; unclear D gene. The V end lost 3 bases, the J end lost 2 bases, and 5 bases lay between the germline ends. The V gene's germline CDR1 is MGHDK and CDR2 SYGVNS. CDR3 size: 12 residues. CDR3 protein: CASSDYTYEQYF. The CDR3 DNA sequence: TGTGCCAGCAGTGACTATACCTACGAGCAGTACTTC.

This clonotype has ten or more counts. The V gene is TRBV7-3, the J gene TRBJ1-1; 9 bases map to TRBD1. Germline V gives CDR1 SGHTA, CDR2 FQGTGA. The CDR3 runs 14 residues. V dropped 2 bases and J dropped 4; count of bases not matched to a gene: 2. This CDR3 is CASSLDRGTTEAFF. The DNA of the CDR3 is TGTGCCAGCAGCTTAGACAGGGGGACCACTGAAGCTTTCTTT. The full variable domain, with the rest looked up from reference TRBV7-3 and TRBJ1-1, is GAGVSQTPSNKVTEKGKYVELRCDPISGHTALYWYRQSLGQGPEFLIYFQGTGAADDSGLPNDRFFAVRPEGSVSTLKIQRTERGDSAVYLCASSLDRGTTEAFFGQGTRLTVV.

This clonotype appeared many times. CDR3 in DNA: TGTGCCAGCAGCCCAAGATCTGGGGCCAACGTCCTGACTTTC. Encoded protein: CASSPRSGANVLTF. The chain links TRBV9 to TRBJ2-6; D remains unclear. Germline lookup yields CDR1 SGDLS and CDR2 YYNGEE. This CDR3 is built from 14 residues. Trimming stripped 4 bases from V and 1 base from J, with 6 bases between.

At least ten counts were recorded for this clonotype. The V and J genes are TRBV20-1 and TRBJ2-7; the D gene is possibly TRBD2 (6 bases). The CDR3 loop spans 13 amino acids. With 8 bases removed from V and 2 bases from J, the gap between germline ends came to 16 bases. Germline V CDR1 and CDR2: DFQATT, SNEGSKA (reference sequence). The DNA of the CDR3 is TGCAGTACTAACCCAGGAGGGACCTACGAGCAGTACGTC. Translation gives CSTNPGGTYEQYV.

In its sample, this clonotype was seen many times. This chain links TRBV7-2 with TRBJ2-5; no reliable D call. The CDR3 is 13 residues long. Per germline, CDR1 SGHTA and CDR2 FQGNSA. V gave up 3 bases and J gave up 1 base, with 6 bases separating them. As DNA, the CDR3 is TGTGCCAGCAGCTTCGTGTTCCAAGAGACCCAGTACTTC. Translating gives CASSFVFQETQYF. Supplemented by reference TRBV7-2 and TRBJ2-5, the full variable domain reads GAGVSQSPSNKVTEKGKDVELRCDPISGHTALYWYRQSLGQGLEFLIYFQGNSAPDKSGLPSDRFSAERTGGSVSTLTIQRTQQEDSAVYLCASSFVFQETQYFGPGTRLLVL.